A single sample gave rise to the 32 T cell receptor beta chains below, sequenced in a study of T cells in Graves' hyperthyroidism and ophthalmopathy. RNA transcripts yielded amplified TCR beta CDR3 regions. The TCR CDR3 first-round RT-PCR relied on the HTBI primer set. TCRdb analysed the multiplex PCR reads with MiXCR anew, one entry per CDR3 protein. The sample has 500,000 or so distinct CDR3 sequences; over 15% are singletons. Sequenced input: blood. Receptors originate from a woman aged 18-29 years with Graves' ophthalmopathy.

The genes are TRBV5-1 and TRBJ2-1; D is perhaps TRBD2 (7 bases). The V end was cut by 0 bases, the J end by 9 bases, with 16 bases between. The germline gives CDR1 SGHRS, CDR2 YFSETQ. The CDR3 runs 15 residues. Here the CDR3 DNA reads TGCGCCAGCAGCTTGGACGGGGGGCAGGGAGGTGAGCAGTTCTTC. This translates into CASSLDGGQGGEQFF.

V is TRBV6-6 and J is TRBJ1-4, with D tentatively TRBD1 (6 bases). This CDR3 region has 15 residues. CDR1 MNHNY and CDR2 SVGAGI come from the germline V gene (reference sequence). V was pared by 0 bases and J by 8 bases, with 13 bases between. The DNA for the CDR3 is TGTGCCAGCAGTTACTCGGGACATCAGGGGGAAAAACTGTTTTTT. This sequence encodes CASSYSGHQGEKLFF.

The table lists this clonotype with many counts. The rearrangement links TRBV2 to TRBJ2-3; a weak D match, TRBD2 (5 bases). The CDR3 extends over 15 amino acids. Trimming stripped 4 bases from V and 7 bases from J, with 18 bases between. Germline V lookup: CDR1 SNHLY, CDR2 FYNNEI. The CDR3 loop reads CASSVEGSYANTQYF. CDR3 DNA sequence: TGTGCCAGCAGTGTAGAGGGTAGTTATGCGAATACGCAGTATTTT.

This clonotype was picked up many times. The gene calls are TRBV28 and TRBJ2-5; 10 positions agree with TRBD2. After removal of 6 bases from V and 5 bases from J, the junction contained 12 bases not matched to a gene. CDR1 is MDHEN, CDR2 SYDVKM, per germline. There are 16 residues in the CDR3. The CDR3 nucleotides are TGTGCCAGCAGCCCCGGAAGAGCGGGGGGGCGGGAGACCCAGTACTTC. Protein: CASSPGRAGGRETQYF.

This clonotype was observed at least ten times. This chain links TRBV20-1 with TRBJ1-5; 7 bases align to TRBD1. The CDR3 extends over 16 amino acids. Germline V gene data show CDR1 as DFQATT and CDR2 as SNEGSKA (reference sequence). V dropped 0 bases and J dropped 6; count of bases not matched to a gene: 11. The CDR3 sequence: CSARDMKGARSQPQHF. For the CDR3, the DNA is TGCAGTGCTAGAGATATGAAGGGGGCGAGGTCTCAGCCCCAGCATTTT.

The chain uses TRBV4-3 and TRBJ2-5; perhaps TRBD2 as D (6 bases). This CDR3 region has 18 residues. Between the trimmed V and J ends, which lost 0 bases and 5 bases, there was a span of 22 bases. Per germline, CDR1 LGHNA and CDR2 YSLEER. As DNA, the CDR3 is TGCGCCAGCAGCCAAGATCTTGCATCTAGCGAGAGGAGGGAGACCCAGTACTTC. Its translation is CASSQDLASSERRETQYF.

This clonotype occurred a few times. The rearrangement links TRBV9 to TRBJ2-2; tentative D call: TRBD2 (7 bases). The V and J ends lost 3 bases and 5 bases respectively, with 11 bases between them. Germline V gene data show CDR1 as SGDLS and CDR2 as YYNGEE. This CDR3 has 14 residues. CDR3 coding DNA: TGTGCCAGCAGCGGAGGGGGGGCGACCGGGGAGCTGTTTTTT. As protein: CASSGGGATGELFF.

This clonotype was found many times. The chain uses TRBV25-1 and TRBJ2-3, with 9 bases aligning to TRBD2. The CDR3 loop spans 15 amino acids. V dropped 4 bases and J dropped 4; count of bases not matched to a gene: 6. Germline V CDR1 and CDR2: MGHDK, SYGVNS. The CDR3 loop reads CASSGASGISDTQYF. The CDR3 bases are TGTGCCAGCAGTGGTGCTAGCGGGATTTCAGATACGCAGTATTTT. Using reference TRBV25-1 and TRBJ2-3 for the parts outside the CDR3, the full variable domain is EADIYQTPRYLVIGTGKKITLECSQTMGHDKMYWYQQDPGMELHLIHYSYGVNSTEKGDLSSESTVSRIRTEHFPLTLESARPSHTSQYLCASSGASGISDTQYFGPGTRLTVL.

This clonotype has more than one count but fewer than ten. The chain links TRBV7-8 to TRBJ2-5, with D perhaps being TRBD1 or TRBD2 (5 bases each). Germline V gene sequence: CDR1 SGHVS, CDR2 FQNEAQ. This CDR3 comprises 14 residues. V shed 9 bases and J shed 2 bases, with 16 bases lying between them. CDR3 nucleotide sequence: TGTGCCAGTTTTCCGGGACGGACTCAAGAGACCCAGTACTTC. The encoded protein is CASFPGRTQETQYF.

This clonotype was observed at least ten times. As DNA, the CDR3 is TGTGCCAGCAGTTTAGGAAAAAAGGACAGGTTAATGAACACTGAAGCTTTCTTT. As protein: CASSLGKKDRLMNTEAFF. The rearrangement joins TRBV12-3 or TRBV12-4 to TRBJ1-1, with TRBD1 matching over 7 bases. J was trimmed by 0 bases and V by 1 base; bases with no gene match: 11. CDR3 length equals 18 residues.

The chain joins TRBV14 to TRBJ2-7; 14 bases agree with TRBD2. Germline lookup yields CDR1 SGHDN and CDR2 FVKESK. The CDR3 has 16 amino acids. After removal of 4 bases from V and 7 bases from J, the junction contained 9 bases not matched to a gene. CDR3 residues: CASSLPGLAGVREQYF. CDR3 coding DNA: TGTGCCAGCAGCCTCCCGGGACTAGCGGGAGTGCGGGAGCAGTACTTC. Using reference TRBV14 and TRBJ2-7 for the parts outside the CDR3, the full variable domain is EAGVTQFPSHSVIEKGQTVTLRCDPISGHDNLYWYRRVMGKEIKFLLHFVKESKQDESGMPNNRFLAERTGGTYSTLKVQPAELEDSGVYFCASSLPGLAGVREQYFGPGTRLTVT.

This clonotype was recorded at least ten times. CDR3 residues: CASSAGSITYEQYF. As DNA, the CDR3 is TGTGCCAGCAGCGCCGGGTCCATAACGTACGAGCAGTACTTC. The chain is built from TRBV7-2 and TRBJ2-7; D uncertain. The CDR3 is 14 amino acids. The V and J ends lost 5 bases and 4 bases respectively, with 15 bases between them. Germline CDR1 SGHTA, CDR2 FQGNSA. Together with reference TRBV7-2 and TRBJ2-7, the CDR3 gives the full variable domain: GAGVSQSPSNKVTEKGKDVELRCDPISGHTALYWYRQSLGQGLEFLIYFQGNSAPDKSGLPSDRFSAERTGGSVSTLTIQRTQQEDSAVYLCASSAGSITYEQYFGPGTRLTVT.

The chain uses TRBV12-3 or TRBV12-4 and TRBJ2-7, with unresolved D. The V gene lost 2 bases and the J gene lost 5 bases, with 4 bases spanning the gap. CDR3 size: 11 residues. CDR3 bases: TGTGCCAGCAGTTTACGCGACGAGCAGTACTTC. Amino acid sequence: CASSLRDEQYF.

In this sample, this clonotype turned up many times. The V and J genes are TRBV28 and TRBJ2-7; TRBD2 might be the D (6 bases). This CDR3 spans 15 amino acids. V lost 6 bases, J lost 2 bases, and 17 bases lay in between. Germline V gene lookup returns CDR1 MDHEN and CDR2 SYDVKM. CDR3 residues: CASSQPGLIAYEQYF. In DNA, the CDR3 is TGTGCCAGCAGCCAACCGGGACTGATAGCCTACGAGCAGTACTTC.

The J gene is TRBJ1-1, the V gene TRBV20-1; D is uncertain. Germline-derived CDR1 and CDR2 are DFQATT and SNEGSKA (reference sequence). The CDR3 totals 14 residues. Trimming cost V 6 bases and J 4 bases, with 18 bases left between them. CDR3 in amino acids: CSAMLALGTTEAFF. CDR3 nucleotide sequence: TGCAGTGCCATGTTGGCGTTGGGAACCACTGAAGCTTTCTTT.

The table lists this clonotype with many counts. This chain connects TRBV29-1 to TRBJ2-7; possibly TRBD1 for D (6 bases). The V gene lost 0 bases and the J gene lost 7 bases, with 10 bases spanning the gap. The CDR3 consists of 12 residues. Germline V gene lookup returns CDR1 SQVTM and CDR2 ANQGSEA. CDR3 bases: TGCAGCGTTGAAGACTTGAGGGGGGAGCAGTACTTC. It specifies CSVEDLRGEQYF.

The chain recombines TRBV27 with TRBJ1-2; 8 nucleotides line up with TRBD1. Germline assignment: CDR1 MNHEY and CDR2 SMNVEV (reference sequence). Trimming cost V 0 bases and J 5 bases; bases outside gene matches: 8. The CDR3 consists of 16 residues. The chain's CDR3 is CASSLSGAGGGYGYTF. In DNA, the CDR3 is TGTGCCAGCAGTTTATCCGGGGCAGGGGGCGGGTATGGCTACACCTTC.

This clonotype came up many times. This rearrangement joins TRBV28 to TRBJ2-6; D is ambiguous. CDR1 MDHEN and CDR2 SYDVKM come from the germline V gene. The CDR3 is 15 amino acids. Trimming took 6 bases from V and 2 from J, leaving 11 bases between them. For the CDR3, the DNA is TGTGCCAGCAGCGAATTGAAAGCTGGGGCCAACGTCCTGACTTTC. Protein: CASSELKAGANVLTF.

Turning to this clonotype: This may be a read error: a much more frequent sequence differs by one nucleotide. The V and J genes are TRBV27 and TRBJ2-1; 9 positions agree with TRBD1. The germline V gene encodes CDR1 MNHEY and CDR2 SMNVEV (reference sequence). This CDR3 has 15 amino acids. Trimming at V came to 5 bases and at J to 10 bases, leaving 12 bases not matched to a gene. CDR3 sequence: CASSPTGGAGGEQFF. DNA for the CDR3: TGTGCCAGCAGTCCCACAGGGGGCGCCGGGGGGGAGCAGTTCTTC.

This clonotype was counted at least ten times. The chain recombines TRBV30 with TRBJ2-3; D is undetermined. Trimming shortened V by 1 base and J by 4 bases, and 12 bases separated the two germline ends. CDR1 is GTSNPN and CDR2 is SVGIG in the germline V gene (reference sequence). The CDR3 has 14 residues. DNA for the CDR3: TGTGCCTGGAGTGACCCTAGTCGGGCAGATACGCAGTATTTT. Encoded protein: CAWSDPSRADTQYF. Using reference TRBV30 and TRBJ2-3 for the parts outside the CDR3, the full variable domain is SQTIHQWPATLVQPVGSPLSLECTVEGTSNPNLYWYRQAAGRGLQLLFYSVGIGQISSEVPQNLSASRPQDRQFILSSKKLLLSDSGFYLCAWSDPSRADTQYFGPGTRLTVL.

For this clonotype: This clone may be a read error of a much larger clone one base away. The CDR3 protein is CASGSRLFQHYGYTF. The CDR3 region has the DNA TGTGCCAGCGGATCCAGGTTGTTTCAACACTATGGCTACACCTTC. The chain uses TRBV27 and TRBJ1-2; no definite D call. The germline V gene has CDR1 MNHEY and CDR2 SMNVEV (reference sequence). Trimming shortened V by 8 bases and J by 3 bases, and 19 bases separated the two germline ends. This CDR3 comprises 15 residues.

The V and J genes are TRBV10-3 and TRBJ2-2, with a weak D call TRBD1 (6 bases). This CDR3 has 12 residues. Germline V gene lookup returns CDR1 ENHRY and CDR2 SYGVKD. The V and J ends lost 10 bases and 6 bases respectively, with 12 bases between them. CDR3 residues: CATRGGSGELFF. The CDR3 DNA is TGTGCCACCAGGGGTGGGTCCGGGGAGCTGTTTTTT.

The chain recombines TRBV7-9 with TRBJ2-7; a weak D match, TRBD2 (6 bases). The germline CDR1 and CDR2 sequences are SEHNR and FQNEAQ (reference sequence). This CDR3 region has 16 residues. V was clipped by 5 bases and J by 3 bases, with 20 bases between them. The CDR3 coding sequence is TGTGCCAGCAGCCCTAGTGTGGGAGGTTCCCACTACGAGCAGTACTTC. Protein product: CASSPSVGGSHYEQYF.

In its sample, this clonotype was seen many times. The genes are TRBV20-1 and TRBJ1-2, with D maybe TRBD1 (5 bases). The length of the CDR3 is 13 residues. The germline V gene encodes CDR1 DFQATT and CDR2 SNEGSKA (reference sequence). Between the trimmed V and J ends, which lost 6 bases and 4 bases, there was a span of 15 bases. The DNA of the CDR3 is TGCAGTGCACCCCGGGACGGTAGCTATGGCTACACCTTC. Residues: CSAPRDGSYGYTF.

This sequence joins TRBV19 and TRBJ1-1; perhaps TRBD1 as D (6 bases). CDR3 length: 12 amino acids. The germline V gene has CDR1 LNHDA and CDR2 SQIVND (reference sequence). Trimming took off 3 bases at V and 5 bases at J, with 7 bases between the two ends. The CDR3, as DNA: TGTGCCAGTAGTATCGGACAGACTGAAGCTTTCTTT. Protein sequence: CASSIGQTEAFF.

This clonotype was counted a few times. The chain has TRBV6-5 and TRBJ2-5; the match to TRBD2 covers 9 bases. In germline, CDR1 is MNHEY, CDR2 SVGAGI. The trim removed 2 bases at V and 5 bases at J, leaving 9 bases unmatched. CDR3 size: 16 residues. The CDR3 sequence is CASSYVGGGGGETQYF. CDR3 DNA sequence: TGTGCCAGCAGTTACGTGGGCGGGGGGGGCGGGGAGACCCAGTACTTC.

Comments on this clonotype: A much larger clone is a single base away; this may be a read error. CDR3 sequence (DNA): TGCGGTGCCCCCCAAAACTACAATGAGCAGTTCTTC. The encoded protein is CGAPQNYNEQFF. The chain joins TRBV20-1 to TRBJ2-1; D remains ambiguous. Germline V CDR1 and CDR2: DFQATT, SNEGSKA (reference sequence). There are 12 residues in the CDR3.

This clonotype was found a few times. CDR3 residues: CASSLRGLLAKAFF. The CDR3 DNA reads TGTGCCAGCAGTCTAAGGGGGCTCCTAGCGAAAGCTTTCTTT. This chain links TRBV6-2 or TRBV6-3 with TRBJ1-1; 7 bases agree with TRBD1. Germline V CDR1 and CDR2: MNHEY, SVGEGT. The length of the CDR3 is 14 residues. Losses at the gene ends were 5 bases for V and 9 bases for J; bases not matched to a gene: 12.

The chain has TRBV20-1 and TRBJ2-1, with 9 bases lining up with TRBD2. The trim removed 0 bases at V and 2 bases at J, leaving 5 bases unmatched. The CDR3 runs 16 residues. Per the germline V gene, CDR1 is DFQATT and CDR2 is SNEGSKA (reference sequence). The CDR3 sequence: CSARDRPSGTYNEQFF. The CDR3 nucleotides are TGCAGTGCTAGAGATAGGCCTAGCGGGACCTACAATGAGCAGTTCTTC.

This clonotype was counted a few times. The chain combines TRBV7-9 with TRBJ2-1; no definite D call. Trimming took 4 bases from V and 0 from J, leaving 10 bases between them. The germline V gene encodes CDR1 SEHNR and CDR2 FQNEAQ (reference sequence). The CDR3 contains 15 residues. This CDR3 is CASSSSPSSYNEQFF. CDR3 DNA: TGTGCCAGCAGCTCGAGCCCAAGCTCCTACAATGAGCAGTTCTTC.

Regarding this clonotype: A much larger clone lies one base from this, so it may be a read error. The chain recombines TRBV11-2 with TRBJ2-6; TRBD2 agrees at 7 bases. Looked up from germline, CDR1 is SGHAT and CDR2 is FQNNGV. This CDR3 is 15 amino acids long. The CDR3: CANSARGAGANVLTF. In DNA form, the CDR3 reads TGTGCCAACAGCGCCCGGGGGGCTGGGGCCAACGTCCTGACTTTC.

The V and J genes are TRBV6-2 or TRBV6-3 and TRBJ1-2; perhaps TRBD1 as D (5 bases). Germline assignment: CDR1 MNHEY and CDR2 SVGEGT. Trimming pared 6 bases from V and 4 bases from J, leaving 18 bases between. This CDR3 is built from 15 residues. In nucleotides, the CDR3 is TGTGCCAGCAGCAATACAGCGGGGCCGATCTATGGCTACACCTTC. It yields the protein CASSNTAGPIYGYTF.